The T cell receptor (beta chain) under discussion was sequenced for a study of T cell responses to AZD1222 COVID-19 vaccine. Study-wide findings and caveats: AZD1222 recipients seropositive at baseline numbered only six or seven. Mapped onto spike, vaccine-associated CD4 TCRs spanned it and were dominant at 160-218 and 743-854.

In regard to this clone: The antigen is not known.

Data came from immunoSEQ multiplex PCR; TCRdb stores just in-frame clones and leaves some out. Of 90,000 to 140,000 clones in the sample, around 76% were seen once. Sequenced here: peripheral blood, sampled on day 0 of AZD1222 vaccination. The receptor was derived from an adult in good health.

The chain's CDR3 is CASSLRNTETQYF. The DNA for the CDR3 is TGTGCCAGCAGCTTACGGAATACGGAGACCCAGTACTTC. The rearrangement joins TRBV7-9 to TRBJ2-5; D unresolved. This CDR3 region has 13 residues. V dropped 2 bases and J dropped 5 bases, with 9 bases sitting between them. Germline CDR1 and CDR2: SEHNR and FQNEAQ (reference sequence).